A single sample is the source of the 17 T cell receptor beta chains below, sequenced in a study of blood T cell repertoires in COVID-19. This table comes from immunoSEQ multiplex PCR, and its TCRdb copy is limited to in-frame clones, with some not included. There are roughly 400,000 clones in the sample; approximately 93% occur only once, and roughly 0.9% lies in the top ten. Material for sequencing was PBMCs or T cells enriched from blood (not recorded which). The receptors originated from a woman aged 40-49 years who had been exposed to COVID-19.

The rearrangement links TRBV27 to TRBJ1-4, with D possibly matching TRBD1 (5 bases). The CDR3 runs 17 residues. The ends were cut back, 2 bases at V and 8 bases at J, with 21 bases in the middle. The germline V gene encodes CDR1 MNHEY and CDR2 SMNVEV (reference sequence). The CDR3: CASSLRPGEVHLEKLFF. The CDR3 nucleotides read TGTGCCAGCAGTTTAAGACCGGGGGAGGTCCATCTAGAAAAACTGTTTTTT.

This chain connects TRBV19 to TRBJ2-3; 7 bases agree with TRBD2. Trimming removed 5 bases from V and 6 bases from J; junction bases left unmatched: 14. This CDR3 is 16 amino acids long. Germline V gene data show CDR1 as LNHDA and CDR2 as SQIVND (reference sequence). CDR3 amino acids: CASSAPSGDSGDTQYF. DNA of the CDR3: TGTGCCAGTAGTGCCCCCAGCGGGGATAGTGGGGATACGCAGTATTTT.

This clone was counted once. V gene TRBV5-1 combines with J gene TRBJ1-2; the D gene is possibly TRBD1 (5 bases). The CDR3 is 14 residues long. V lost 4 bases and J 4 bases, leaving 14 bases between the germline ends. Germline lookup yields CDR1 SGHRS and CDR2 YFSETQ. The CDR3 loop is CASSPEGNGYGYTF. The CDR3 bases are TGCGCCAGCAGCCCGGAGGGGAATGGCTATGGCTACACCTTC.

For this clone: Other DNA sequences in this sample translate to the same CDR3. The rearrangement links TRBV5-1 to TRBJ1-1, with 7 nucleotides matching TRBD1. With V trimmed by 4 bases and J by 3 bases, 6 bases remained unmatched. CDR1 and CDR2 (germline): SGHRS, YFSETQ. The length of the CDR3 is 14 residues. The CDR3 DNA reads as TGCGCCAGCAGCCTTCGGCAGGGGGACACTGAAGCTTTCTTT. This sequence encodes CASSLRQGDTEAFF.

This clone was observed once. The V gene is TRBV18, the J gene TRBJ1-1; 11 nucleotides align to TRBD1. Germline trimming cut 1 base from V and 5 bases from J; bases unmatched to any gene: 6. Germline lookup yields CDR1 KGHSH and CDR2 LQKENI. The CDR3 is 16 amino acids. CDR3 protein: CASSPRTGGVRTEAFF. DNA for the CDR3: TGTGCCAGCTCACCACGGACAGGGGGCGTGCGGACTGAAGCTTTCTTT.

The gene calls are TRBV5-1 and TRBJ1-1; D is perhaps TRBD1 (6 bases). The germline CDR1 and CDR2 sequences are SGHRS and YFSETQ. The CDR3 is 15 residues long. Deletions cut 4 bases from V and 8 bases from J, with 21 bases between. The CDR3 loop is CASSHLTTGSGEAFF. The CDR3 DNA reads TGCGCCAGCAGCCACCTTACAACAGGGTCGGGGGAAGCTTTCTTT.

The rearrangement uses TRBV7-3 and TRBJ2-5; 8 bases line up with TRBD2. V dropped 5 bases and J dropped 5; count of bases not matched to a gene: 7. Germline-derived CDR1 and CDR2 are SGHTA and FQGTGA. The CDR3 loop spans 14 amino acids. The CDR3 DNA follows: TGTGCCAGCAGCGTCAGCGGGAGAGGTGAGACCCAGTACTTC. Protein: CASSVSGRGETQYF.

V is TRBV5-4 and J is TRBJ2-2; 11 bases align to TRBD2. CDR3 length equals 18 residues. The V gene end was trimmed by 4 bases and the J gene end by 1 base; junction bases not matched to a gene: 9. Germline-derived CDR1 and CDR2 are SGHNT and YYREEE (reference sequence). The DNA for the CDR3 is TGTGCCAGCAGCGGATATAGCGGGGGGGCAGGGAACACCGGGGAGCTGTTTTTT. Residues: CASSGYSGGAGNTGELFF.

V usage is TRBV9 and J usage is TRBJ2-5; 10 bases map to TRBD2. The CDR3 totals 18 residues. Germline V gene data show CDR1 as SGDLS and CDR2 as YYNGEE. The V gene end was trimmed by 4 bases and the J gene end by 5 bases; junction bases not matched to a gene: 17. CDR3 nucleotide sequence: TGTGCCAGCAGCCAACCCATAGCGGGGGGCCCGAGGCGGGAGACCCAGTACTTC. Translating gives CASSQPIAGGPRRETQYF.

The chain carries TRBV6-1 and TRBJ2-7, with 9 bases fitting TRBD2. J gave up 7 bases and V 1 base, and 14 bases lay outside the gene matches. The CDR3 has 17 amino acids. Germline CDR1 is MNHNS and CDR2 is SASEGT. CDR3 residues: CASSEGWGSGGRGEQYF. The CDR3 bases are TGTGCCAGCAGTGAAGGCTGGGGATCGGGCGGGAGGGGAGAGCAGTACTTC.

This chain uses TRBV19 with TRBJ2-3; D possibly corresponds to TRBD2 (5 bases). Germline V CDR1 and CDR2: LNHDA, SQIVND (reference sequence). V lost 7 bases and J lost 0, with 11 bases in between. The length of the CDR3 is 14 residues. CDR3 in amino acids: CASKRGTSTDTQYF. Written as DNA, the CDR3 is TGTGCCAGTAAACGGGGAACTAGCACAGATACGCAGTATTTT.

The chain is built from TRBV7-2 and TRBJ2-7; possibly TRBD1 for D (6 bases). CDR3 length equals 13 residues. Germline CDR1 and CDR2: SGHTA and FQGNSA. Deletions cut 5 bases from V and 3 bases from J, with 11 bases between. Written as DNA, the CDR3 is TGTGCCAGCAGCCCGAGGGACATCTACGAGCAGTACTTC. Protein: CASSPRDIYEQYF.

The CDR3 coding sequence is TGTGCCAGCAGGATGGAGTCAACTGAAGCTTTCTTT. Its protein is CASRMESTEAFF. The chain is built from TRBV12-3 or TRBV12-4 and TRBJ1-1; D is unclear. Trimming pared 6 bases from V and 5 bases from J, leaving 10 bases between. This CDR3 is 12 amino acids long.

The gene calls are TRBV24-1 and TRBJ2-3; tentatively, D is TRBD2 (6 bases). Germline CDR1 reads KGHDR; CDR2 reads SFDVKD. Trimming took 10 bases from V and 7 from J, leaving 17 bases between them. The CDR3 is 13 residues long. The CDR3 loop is CATGRGTRNTQYF. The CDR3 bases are TGTGCCACAGGCCGGGGGACCCGGAATACGCAGTATTTT.

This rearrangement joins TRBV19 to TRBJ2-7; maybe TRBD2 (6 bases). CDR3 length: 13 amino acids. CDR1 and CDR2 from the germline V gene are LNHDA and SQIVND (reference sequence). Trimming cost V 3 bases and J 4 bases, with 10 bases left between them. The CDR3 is CASSMGTEYEQYF. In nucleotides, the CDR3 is TGTGCCAGTAGTATGGGGACTGAATACGAGCAGTACTTC.

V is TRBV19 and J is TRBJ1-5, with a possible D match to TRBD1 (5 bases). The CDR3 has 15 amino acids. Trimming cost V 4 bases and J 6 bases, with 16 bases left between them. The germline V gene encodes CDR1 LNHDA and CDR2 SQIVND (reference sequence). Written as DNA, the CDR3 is TGTGCCAGTAGTAAACATACACAGGCAGCTCAGCCCCAGCATTTT. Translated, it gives CASSKHTQAAQPQHF.

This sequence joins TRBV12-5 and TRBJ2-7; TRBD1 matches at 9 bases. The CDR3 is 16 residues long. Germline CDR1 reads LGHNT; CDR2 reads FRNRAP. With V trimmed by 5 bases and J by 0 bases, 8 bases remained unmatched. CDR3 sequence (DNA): TGTGCTAGTGGTATCACCGGGACAGGGCTCTCCTACGAGCAGTACTTC. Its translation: CASGITGTGLSYEQYF.